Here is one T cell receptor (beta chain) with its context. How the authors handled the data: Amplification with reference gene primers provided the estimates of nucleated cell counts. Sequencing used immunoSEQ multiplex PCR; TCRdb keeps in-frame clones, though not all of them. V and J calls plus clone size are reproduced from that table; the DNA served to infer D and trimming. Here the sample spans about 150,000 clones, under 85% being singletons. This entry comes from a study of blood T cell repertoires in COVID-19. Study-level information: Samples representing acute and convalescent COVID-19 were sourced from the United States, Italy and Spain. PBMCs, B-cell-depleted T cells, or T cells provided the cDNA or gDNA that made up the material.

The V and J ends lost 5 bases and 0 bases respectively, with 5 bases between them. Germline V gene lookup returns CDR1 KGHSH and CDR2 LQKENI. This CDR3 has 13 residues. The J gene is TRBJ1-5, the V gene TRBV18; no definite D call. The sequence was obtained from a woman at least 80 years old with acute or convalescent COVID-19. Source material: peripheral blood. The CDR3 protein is CASSASSNQPQHF. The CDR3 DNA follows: TGTGCCAGCTCAGCGAGTAGCAATCAGCCCCAGCATTTT.